Presented here are 21 T cell receptor beta chains from one specimen sequenced in a study of identical twins. TCRdb reanalysed the 5' RACE reads using MiXCR and keeps one entry per CDR3 protein. The table records more than 400,000 distinct CDR3 sequences, 13% to 15% of them present only once. The same sample was also studied in work on yellow fever vaccine responses in identical twins.

The specimen was CD4+ T cells sorted from blood. The source of these receptors is a woman aged 18-29 years in good health.

There are a few counts of this clonotype. The CDR3 sequence is CASSEKASGTTDTQYF. The CDR3, as DNA: TGTGCCAGCAGTGAAAAGGCTAGCGGAACCACAGATACGCAGTATTTT. V and J are TRBV2 and TRBJ2-3, with 7 bases matching TRBD2. V shed 2 bases, J shed 2 bases, and the junction held 7 bases outside the gene matches. Per germline, CDR1 SNHLY and CDR2 FYNNEI. The CDR3 has 16 residues.

This clonotype was observed a handful of times. This chain uses TRBV28 with TRBJ2-7; D uncertain. The CDR3 length is 11 residues. The germline V and J ends were trimmed by 0 bases and 4 bases, with 1 base remaining between them. The germline V gene has CDR1 MDHEN and CDR2 SYDVKM. The CDR3 region has the DNA TGTGCCAGCAGTTTATGGTACGAGCAGTACTTC. It yields the protein CASSLWYEQYF.

V is TRBV27 and J is TRBJ2-1, with D unresolved. Germline V gene sequence: CDR1 MNHEY, CDR2 SMNVEV (reference sequence). V was pared by 5 bases and J by 3 bases, with 8 bases between. The CDR3 has 13 amino acids. The CDR3: CASSHGFYNEQFF. CDR3 sequence (DNA): TGTGCCAGCAGTCACGGGTTCTACAATGAGCAGTTCTTC.

The chain joins TRBV10-2 to TRBJ2-7, with 8 bases that match TRBD1. The CDR3 extends over 12 amino acids. V gave up 10 bases and J gave up 3 bases; unmatched junction bases: 5. CDR1 and CDR2 from the germline V gene are WSHSY and SAAADI. The CDR3 is CANNRGYYEQYV. CDR3 bases: TGCGCCAACAACAGGGGGTACTACGAGCAGTACGTC.

This clonotype was counted ten times or more. The rearrangement uses TRBV28 and TRBJ1-5; no definite D call. The CDR3 spans 15 residues. The V gene's germline CDR1 is MDHEN and CDR2 SYDVKM. The ends were cut back, 2 bases at V and 1 base at J, with 9 bases in the middle. The CDR3 DNA reads as TGTGCCAGCAGTTTAGGGTTGGGAAGCAATCAGCCCCAGCATTTT. Residues: CASSLGLGSNQPQHF.

This clonotype was detected only a few times. The rearrangement joins TRBV5-1 to TRBJ2-1, with D hard to call. The germline V and J ends were trimmed by 4 bases and 5 bases, with 13 bases remaining between them. Germline V gene lookup returns CDR1 SGHRS and CDR2 YFSETQ. This CDR3 region has 14 residues. This chain's CDR3 is CASSNPTVHNEQFF. The CDR3 DNA reads as TGCGCCAGCAGCAATCCAACCGTACACAATGAGCAGTTCTTC. Variable domain in full (rest from reference TRBV5-1 and TRBJ2-1): KAGVTQTPRYLIKTRGQQVTLSCSPISGHRSVSWYQQTPGQGLQFLFEYFSETQRNKGNFPGRFSGRQFSNSRSEMNVSTLELGDSALYLCASSNPTVHNEQFFGPGTRLTVL.

There are a few counts of this clonotype. The chain carries TRBV28 and TRBJ2-5; D gene ambiguous. In germline, CDR1 is MDHEN, CDR2 SYDVKM. This CDR3 is built from 14 residues. V shed 1 base and J shed 4 bases, with 10 bases lying between them. For the CDR3, the DNA is TGTGCCAGCAGTTTATTTCTGGGCACAGAGACCCAGTACTTC. It is translated as CASSLFLGTETQYF.

This clonotype was detected only a few times. The CDR3 sequence is CASSQTGMNTEAFF. The CDR3 region has the DNA TGTGCCAGCAGCCAAACAGGAATGAACACTGAAGCTTTCTTT. J is TRBJ1-1 and V is TRBV7-8; maybe TRBD1 (5 bases). The CDR3 consists of 14 residues. The germline gives CDR1 SGHVS, CDR2 FQNEAQ. Trimming removed 5 bases at V and 0 bases at J, with 10 bases between.

This chain uses TRBV7-6 with TRBJ2-1, with D perhaps TRBD2 (6 bases). The length of the CDR3 is 15 residues. V lost 3 bases, J lost 2 bases, and 11 bases lay in between. Germline assignment: CDR1 SGHVS and CDR2 FNYEAQ. CDR3 in amino acids: CASSFDGGTYNEQFF. The CDR3 DNA follows: TGTGCCAGCAGCTTTGACGGGGGAACCTACAATGAGCAGTTCTTC.

This clonotype was picked up many times. Compared with germline, one end of the junction differs, possibly owing to a read error. V is TRBV6-1 and J is TRBJ2-7; tentatively, D is TRBD2 (6 bases). This CDR3 is 10 amino acids long. Germline-derived CDR1 and CDR2 are MNHNS and SASEGT. Written as DNA, the CDR3 is TGTGCCAGCAGTGAAAGGGAACTAGCCTTC. It encodes CASSERELAF.

The V gene is TRBV11-2, the J gene TRBJ2-2; the D gene is possibly TRBD2 (5 bases). Looked up from germline, CDR1 is SGHAT and CDR2 is FQNNGV. V gave up 3 bases and J gave up 6 bases, with 20 bases separating them. The CDR3 runs to 17 residues. Written as DNA, the CDR3 is TGTGCCAGCAGCTTTTTGCCCCGGGGTCAACGCTCCGGGGAGCTGTTTTTT. Protein product: CASSFLPRGQRSGELFF. Supplemented by reference TRBV11-2 and TRBJ2-2, the full variable domain reads EAGVAQSPRYKIIEKRQSVAFWCNPISGHATLYWYQQILGQGPKLLIQFQNNGVVDDSQLPKDRFSAERLKGVDSTLKIQPAKLEDSAVYLCASSFLPRGQRSGELFFGEGSRLTVL.

CDR3 protein: CASSLLGANTGELFF. The DNA of the CDR3 is TGTGCCAGCAGTTTATTGGGGGCCAACACCGGGGAGCTGTTTTTT. V is TRBV27 and J is TRBJ2-2; possibly TRBD1 for D (6 bases). The V end was cut by 1 base, the J end by 2 bases, with 8 bases between. From germline, CDR1 is MNHEY and CDR2 SMNVEV (reference sequence). The CDR3 sequence is 15 residues long.

This clonotype was recorded a few times. This chain links TRBV12-3 or TRBV12-4 with TRBJ2-7; 8 bases map to TRBD2. CDR3 size: 15 residues. The ends lost 2 bases at V and 4 bases at J; junction bases unmatched: 7. The CDR3 reads CASSLRREGGYEQYF. Here the CDR3 DNA reads TGTGCCAGCAGTTTAAGACGGGAGGGAGGGTACGAGCAGTACTTC.

This clonotype was seen a handful of times. This chain joins TRBV5-1 and TRBJ2-2; no clear D. The V end lost 0 bases, the J end lost 2 bases, and 11 bases lay between the germline ends. Germline CDR1 is SGHRS and CDR2 is YFSETQ. The CDR3 length is 16 residues. The CDR3: CASSLGGILNTGELFF. The CDR3 DNA reads TGCGCCAGCAGCTTGGGGGGTATACTTAACACCGGGGAGCTGTTTTTT.

V gene TRBV20-1 combines with J gene TRBJ2-7; 12 bases map to TRBD2. The germline CDR1 and CDR2 sequences are DFQATT and SNEGSKA (reference sequence). With V trimmed by 5 bases and J by 5 bases, 7 bases remained unmatched. CDR3 length: 14 amino acids. The CDR3 loop reads CSAPLAGGFNEQYF. CDR3 nucleotides: TGCAGTGCTCCACTAGCGGGAGGTTTTAACGAGCAGTACTTC.

This chain connects TRBV20-1 to TRBJ2-7; D perhaps matches TRBD1 (6 bases). Trimming stripped 3 bases from V and 4 bases from J, with 13 bases between. Germline CDR1 DFQATT, CDR2 SNEGSKA (reference sequence). The length of the CDR3 is 13 residues. CDR3 amino acids: CSASRGRGYEQYF. The CDR3 region has the DNA TGCAGTGCTAGTAGAGGCAGGGGATACGAGCAGTACTTC.

The chain carries TRBV20-1 and TRBJ2-1; 10 bases are a match to TRBD1. The CDR3 loop spans 15 amino acids. Germline CDR1 and CDR2: DFQATT and SNEGSKA (reference sequence). The junction had 8 bases not matched to a gene; V was cut back by 0 bases and J by 9 bases. CDR3 coding DNA: TGCAGTGCTAGAGATTCTGGGACAGGGGATACTGAGCAGTTCTTC. Its translation: CSARDSGTGDTEQFF.

A few counts support this clonotype. The chain employs TRBV7-2 and TRBJ1-2; 10 nucleotides line up with TRBD1. CDR1 is SGHTA and CDR2 is FQGNSA in the germline V gene. CDR3 length: 14 amino acids. J gave up 8 bases and V 7 bases, and 10 bases lay outside the gene matches. Here the CDR3 DNA reads TGTGCCAGCACCTACTCCGGGACAGGGGAAGGCTACACCTTC. Protein sequence: CASTYSGTGEGYTF.

This clonotype came up a few times. The rearrangement joins TRBV2 to TRBJ1-1; no clear D. The germline gives CDR1 SNHLY, CDR2 FYNNEI. Trimming pared 8 bases from V and 0 bases from J, leaving 7 bases between. There are 12 residues in the CDR3. CDR3: CASRVMNTEAFF. CDR3 bases: TGTGCCAGCCGCGTTATGAACACTGAAGCTTTCTTT.

This clonotype has at least ten counts. This rearrangement joins TRBV27 to TRBJ1-1; 9 bases are a match to TRBD1. CDR1 and CDR2 from the germline V gene are MNHEY and SMNVEV (reference sequence). The CDR3 sequence is 14 residues long. After removal of 5 bases from V and 4 bases from J, the junction contained 5 bases not matched to a gene. This CDR3 reads CASSARQGVTEAFF. DNA for the CDR3: TGTGCCAGCAGTGCGAGACAGGGGGTCACTGAAGCTTTCTTT.

This clonotype was found a few times. The rearrangement joins TRBV14 to TRBJ2-1; D gene unclear. Trimming cost V 0 bases and J 6 bases, with 15 bases left between them. The germline V gene encodes CDR1 SGHDN and CDR2 FVKESK. The CDR3 is 16 amino acids. CDR3 sequence reads: CASSQDFGQLGNEQFF. The CDR3 region has the DNA TGTGCCAGCAGCCAAGATTTCGGTCAGCTGGGCAATGAGCAGTTCTTC.